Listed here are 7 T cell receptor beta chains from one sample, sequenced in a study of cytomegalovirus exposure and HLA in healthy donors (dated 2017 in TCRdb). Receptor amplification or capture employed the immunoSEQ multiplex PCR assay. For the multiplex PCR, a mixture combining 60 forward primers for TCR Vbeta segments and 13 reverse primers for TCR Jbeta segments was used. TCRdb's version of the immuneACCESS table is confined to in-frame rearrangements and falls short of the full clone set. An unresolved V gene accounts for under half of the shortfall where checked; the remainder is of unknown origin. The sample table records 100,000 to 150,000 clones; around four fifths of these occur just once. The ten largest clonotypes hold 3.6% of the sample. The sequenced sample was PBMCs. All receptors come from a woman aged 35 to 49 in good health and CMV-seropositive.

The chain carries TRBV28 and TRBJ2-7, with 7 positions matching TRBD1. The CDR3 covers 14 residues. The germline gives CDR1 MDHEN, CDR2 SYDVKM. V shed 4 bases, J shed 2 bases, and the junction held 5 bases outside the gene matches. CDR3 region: CASSWDRATYEQYF. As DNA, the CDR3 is TGTGCCAGCAGTTGGGACAGAGCCACCTACGAGCAGTACTTC. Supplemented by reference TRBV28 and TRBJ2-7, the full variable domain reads DVKVTQSSRYLVKRTGEKVFLECVQDMDHENMFWYRQDPGLGLRLIYFSYDVKMKEKGDIPEGYSVSREKKERFSLILESASTNQTSMYLCASSWDRATYEQYFGPGTRLTVT.

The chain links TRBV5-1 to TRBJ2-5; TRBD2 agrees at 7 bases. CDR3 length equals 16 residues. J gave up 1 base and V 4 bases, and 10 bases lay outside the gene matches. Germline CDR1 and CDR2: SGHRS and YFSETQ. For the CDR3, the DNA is TGCGCCAGCAGCCCGGGGGACTACCCAACCCAAGAGACCCAGTACTTC. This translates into CASSPGDYPTQETQYF.

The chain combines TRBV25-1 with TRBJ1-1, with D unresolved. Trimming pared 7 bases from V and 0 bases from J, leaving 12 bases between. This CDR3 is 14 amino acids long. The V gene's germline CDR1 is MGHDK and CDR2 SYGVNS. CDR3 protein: CASNPGGLNTEAFF. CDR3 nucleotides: TGTGCCAGCAACCCAGGAGGGTTGAACACTGAAGCTTTCTTT.

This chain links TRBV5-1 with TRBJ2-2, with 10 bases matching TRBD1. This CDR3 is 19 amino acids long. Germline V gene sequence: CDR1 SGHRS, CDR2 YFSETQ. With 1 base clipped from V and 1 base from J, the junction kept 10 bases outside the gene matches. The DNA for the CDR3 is TGCGCCAGCAGCTTGTGGGGACAGGGGAGTAATTGGAACACCGGGGAGCTGTTTTTT. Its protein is CASSLWGQGSNWNTGELFF.

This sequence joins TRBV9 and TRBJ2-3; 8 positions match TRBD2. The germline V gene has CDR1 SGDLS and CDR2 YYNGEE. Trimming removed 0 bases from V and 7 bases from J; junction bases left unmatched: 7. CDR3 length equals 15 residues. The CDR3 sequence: CASSVEAGESYTQYF. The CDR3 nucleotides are TGTGCCAGCAGCGTAGAAGCGGGAGAATCTTATACGCAGTATTTT.

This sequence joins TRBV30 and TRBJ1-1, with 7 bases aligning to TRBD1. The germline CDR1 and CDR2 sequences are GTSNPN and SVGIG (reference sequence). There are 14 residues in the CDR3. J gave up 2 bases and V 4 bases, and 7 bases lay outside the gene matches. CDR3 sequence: CAWIKDRVNTEAFF. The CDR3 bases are TGTGCCTGGATCAAAGACAGGGTAAACACTGAAGCTTTCTTT.

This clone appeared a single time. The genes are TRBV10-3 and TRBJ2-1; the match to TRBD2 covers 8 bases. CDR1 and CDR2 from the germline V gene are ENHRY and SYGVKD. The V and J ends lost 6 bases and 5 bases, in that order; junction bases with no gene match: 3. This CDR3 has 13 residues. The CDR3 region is CAISYSGNNEQFF. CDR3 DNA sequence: TGTGCCATCAGCTATAGCGGGAACAATGAGCAGTTCTTC.